Below are 27 T cell receptor beta chains sequenced from a single sample in a study of blood T cell repertoires in COVID-19. Data came from immunoSEQ multiplex PCR; TCRdb stores just in-frame clones and leaves some out. The data hold some 670,000 clones, with approximately 90% observed a single time. The sample was peripheral blood. The receptor set was obtained from a young woman with acute or convalescent COVID-19.

This rearrangement joins TRBV9 to TRBJ1-4, with TRBD1 matching 8 bases. J gave up 6 bases and V 0 bases, and 1 base lay outside the gene matches. CDR3 length: 14 residues. Germline V CDR1 and CDR2: SGDLS, YYNGEE. CDR3 nucleotides: TGTGCCAGCAGCGTAGCAGGGGGCGATGAAAAACTGTTTTTT. It translates to CASSVAGGDEKLFF.

In this sample, this clone turned up once. This chain connects TRBV12-2 to TRBJ2-1; TRBD2 is taken as the D call from the table, unchecked against the DNA. TRBV12-2 is tagged as a pseudogene. The CDR3 length is 18 residues. CDR3 sequence (DNA): TGTGCAAGTCGCTTAGCAAGTTGGGCCAGATTCCGGGAAAATGAGCAGTTCTTC. It codes for CASRLASWARFRENEQFF.

In this sample, this clone turned up a few times. The sample carries other DNA sequences with the same CDR3. This sequence joins TRBV7-3 and TRBJ1-2; 9 bases are shared with TRBD1. The CDR3 extends over 13 amino acids. V lost 6 bases to trimming and J lost 4 bases; unmatched junction nucleotides: 3. Per the germline V gene, CDR1 is SGHTA and CDR2 is FQGTGA. The CDR3 is CASSLTGGYGYTF. CDR3 sequence (DNA): TGTGCCAGCAGTTTGACAGGGGGCTATGGCTACACCTTC.

The genes are TRBV6-2 or TRBV6-3 and TRBJ1-6; 7 bases match TRBD1. After removal of 2 bases from V and 10 bases from J, the junction contained 5 bases not matched to a gene. CDR1 MNHEY and CDR2 SVGEGT come from the germline V gene. CDR3 length equals 14 residues. The CDR3 is CASSYDRERSPLHF. The CDR3 DNA is TGTGCCAGCAGTTACGACAGGGAAAGGTCACCCCTCCACTTT.

The chain is built from TRBV19 and TRBJ1-4, with D uncertain. The germline V gene encodes CDR1 LNHDA and CDR2 SQIVND (reference sequence). The CDR3 is made up of 10 amino acids. CDR3 sequence reads: CAAGNEKLFF. Written as DNA, the CDR3 is TGTGCGGCAGGTAATGAAAAACTGTTTTTT.

This chain uses TRBV30 with TRBJ1-6; TRBD1 matches 7 bases. The germline V gene has CDR1 GTSNPN and CDR2 SVGIG (reference sequence). Germline trimming cut 1 base from V and 0 bases from J; bases unmatched to any gene: 3. The CDR3 has 16 residues. The CDR3 spells CAWSGDRISYNSPLHF. DNA of the CDR3: TGTGCCTGGAGTGGGGACAGAATCTCCTATAATTCACCCCTCCACTTT. The variable domain in full, with the rest retrieved from reference TRBV30 and TRBJ1-6, is SQTIHQWPATLVQPVGSPLSLECTVEGTSNPNLYWYRQAAGRGLQLLFYSVGIGQISSEVPQNLSASRPQDRQFILSSKKLLLSDSGFYLCAWSGDRISYNSPLHFGNGTRLTVT.

The chain combines TRBV24-1 with TRBJ2-2; 7 nucleotides line up with TRBD1. The V gene end was trimmed by 5 bases and the J gene end by 6 bases; junction bases not matched to a gene: 11. The CDR3 extends over 16 amino acids. CDR1 and CDR2 from the germline V gene are KGHDR and SFDVKD. CDR3 residues: CATSVPSPGGAGELFF. CDR3 sequence (DNA): TGTGCCACCAGTGTTCCCTCACCAGGGGGTGCCGGGGAGCTGTTTTTT.

This chain joins TRBV19 and TRBJ2-1, with D possibly being TRBD1 (5 bases). V dropped 7 bases and J dropped 5 bases, with 21 bases sitting between them. This CDR3 contains 16 residues. The germline V gene has CDR1 LNHDA and CDR2 SQIVND (reference sequence). For the CDR3, the DNA is TGTGCCAGTAAAAGTTATTACGACAGTGTAGACAATGAGCAGTTCTTC. Residues: CASKSYYDSVDNEQFF.

The DNA of the CDR3 is TGTGCCACCGCGGACAACAGGGTAAATTCACCCCTCCACTTT. Its protein is CATADNRVNSPLHF. The V gene is TRBV24-1, the J gene TRBJ1-6; the D gene is possibly TRBD1 (6 bases). The CDR3 is made up of 14 amino acids. Germline V gene sequence: CDR1 KGHDR, CDR2 SFDVKD. Between the trimmed V and J ends, which lost 9 bases and 7 bases, there was a span of 15 bases.

The CDR3 bases are TGCGCCAGCAGCCCCGGACAGCCAAATCAGCCCCAGCATTTT. It codes for CASSPGQPNQPQHF. The gene calls are TRBV5-1 and TRBJ1-5; the D gene is possibly TRBD1 (6 bases). The germline CDR1 and CDR2 sequences are SGHRS and YFSETQ. V was pared by 4 bases and J by 4 bases, with 12 bases between. The CDR3 has 14 amino acids.

This clone was detected once. One end of the junction does not line up with germline, which may come from a read error. The chain couples TRBV5-1 to TRBJ2-1; D uncertain. From germline, CDR1 is SGHRS and CDR2 YFSETQ. This CDR3 has 11 amino acids. The CDR3 DNA is TGCGCCAGCAGCTCCAACAACGAGCAGTTCTTC. Encoded protein: CASSSNNEQFF.

This chain uses TRBV7-2 with TRBJ2-7; tentatively, D is TRBD1 (7 bases). Trimming took 5 bases from V and 2 from J, leaving 13 bases between them. Germline V gene sequence: CDR1 SGHTA, CDR2 FQGNSA. The CDR3 runs 14 residues. The CDR3 DNA is TGTGCCAGCAGCGCAGGGGGGCCCCCCTACGAGCAGTACTTC. Protein sequence: CASSAGGPPYEQYF. Supplemented by reference TRBV7-2 and TRBJ2-7, the full variable domain reads GAGVSQSPSNKVTEKGKDVELRCDPISGHTALYWYRQSLGQGLEFLIYFQGNSAPDKSGLPSDRFSAERTGGSVSTLTIQRTQQEDSAVYLCASSAGGPPYEQYFGPGTRLTVT.

This rearrangement joins TRBV19 to TRBJ2-1; 9 bases match TRBD2. Germline V gene sequence: CDR1 LNHDA, CDR2 SQIVND (reference sequence). With V trimmed by 5 bases and J by 7 bases, 9 bases remained unmatched. The CDR3 is made up of 15 amino acids. CDR3 in amino acids: CASSPAGGAGNEQFF. The CDR3 nucleotides are TGTGCCAGTAGTCCAGCGGGGGGCGCGGGTAATGAGCAGTTCTTC.

The rearrangement uses TRBV7-3 and TRBJ1-6, with 7 bases identical to TRBD1. The V gene's germline CDR1 is SGHTA and CDR2 FQGTGA. CDR3 length: 16 residues. Trimming at V came to 4 bases and at J to 4 bases, leaving 7 bases not matched to a gene. CDR3 loop: CASSYLGGQYNSPLHF. The CDR3 DNA follows: TGTGCCAGCAGCTATTTAGGGGGACAGTATAATTCACCCCTCCACTTT.

The chain carries TRBV19 and TRBJ2-2; D may be TRBD2 (6 bases). The ends were cut back, 3 bases at V and 7 bases at J, with 15 bases in the middle. This CDR3 has 15 amino acids. Germline lookup yields CDR1 LNHDA and CDR2 SQIVND (reference sequence). CDR3 loop: CASSIARERGGELFF. Written as DNA, the CDR3 is TGTGCCAGTAGTATCGCCCGGGAGAGGGGCGGGGAGCTGTTTTTT. Based on the CDR3 plus reference TRBV19 and TRBJ2-2, the full variable domain is DGGITQSPKYLFRKEGQNVTLSCEQNLNHDAMYWYRQDPGQGLRLIYYSQIVNDFQKGDIAEGYSVSREKKESFPLTVTSAQKNPTAFYLCASSIARERGGELFFGEGSRLTVL.

The chain couples TRBV6-5 to TRBJ2-1, with TRBD1 identical over 9 bases. This CDR3 has 15 residues. With V trimmed by 4 bases and J by 4 bases, 5 bases remained unmatched. CDR1 and CDR2 (germline): MNHEY, SVGAGI. In DNA, the CDR3 is TGTGCCAGCAGTTTTCCGGGACAGGGATACAATGAGCAGTTCTTC. Its translation is CASSFPGQGYNEQFF.

Only one count was recorded for this clone. This chain connects TRBV30 to TRBJ1-5; D is uncertain. The CDR3 totals 13 residues. V was trimmed by 0 bases and J by 8 bases, leaving 11 bases between them. Germline CDR1 and CDR2: GTSNPN and SVGIG (reference sequence). The CDR3 here is CAWSVLLAKPQHF. The DNA of the CDR3 is TGTGCCTGGAGTGTACTTCTTGCAAAGCCCCAGCATTTT.

The chain links TRBV4-1 to TRBJ1-3, with no clear D. Germline V gene sequence: CDR1 MGHRA, CDR2 YSYEKL. The CDR3 covers 15 residues. Trimming shortened V by 0 bases and J by 2 bases, and 8 bases separated the two germline ends. DNA for the CDR3: TGCGCCAGCAGCCAAGACGGGGTAACTGGAAACACCATATATTTT. Protein product: CASSQDGVTGNTIYF.

The CDR3 region has the DNA TGTGCCAGCCGGGGGACAGGGGAAACCGGGGAGCTGTTTTTT. Translated: CASRGTGETGELFF. V usage is TRBV27 and J usage is TRBJ2-2; 10 positions agree with TRBD1. The CDR3 totals 14 residues. From germline, CDR1 is MNHEY and CDR2 SMNVEV (reference sequence). J gave up 5 bases and V 8 bases, and 5 bases lay outside the gene matches.

The chain has TRBV7-2 and TRBJ1-6; weak D call: TRBD1 (5 bases). V was pared by 6 bases and J by 8 bases, with 14 bases between. The CDR3 contains 14 residues. Germline V lookup: CDR1 SGHTA, CDR2 FQGNSA. The CDR3 nucleotides are TGTGCCAGCAGTTTCGACAGAGGCTATTCACCCCTCCACTTT. It is translated as CASSFDRGYSPLHF.

V is TRBV9 and J is TRBJ1-1; 10 nucleotides align to TRBD1. The V and J ends lost 2 bases and 8 bases, in that order; junction bases with no gene match: 15. The CDR3 spans 17 residues. Per germline, CDR1 SGDLS and CDR2 YYNGEE. The CDR3 loop reads CASSVRQGATPFEEAFF. CDR3 in DNA: TGTGCCAGCAGCGTCCGACAGGGGGCGACCCCTTTTGAAGAAGCTTTCTTT.

This chain uses TRBV13 with TRBJ2-3, with a possible D match to TRBD2 (6 bases). The germline V gene encodes CDR1 PRHDT and CDR2 FYEKMQ (reference sequence). Trimming stripped 4 bases from V and 4 bases from J, with 12 bases between. The CDR3 sequence is 14 residues long. CDR3 sequence reads: CASSSGTVPDTQYF. The DNA of the CDR3 is TGTGCCAGCAGCTCAGGGACTGTGCCAGATACGCAGTATTTT.

The CDR3 DNA is TGTGCCAGCAGTGAAGAAACACAGGGGTACACTGAAGCTTTCTTT. Protein: CASSEETQGYTEAFF. The rearrangement uses TRBV6-1 and TRBJ1-1; 7 bases are a match to TRBD1. CDR3 length: 15 residues. CDR1 is MNHNS, CDR2 SASEGT, per germline. Trimming at V came to 1 base and at J to 3 bases, leaving 5 bases not matched to a gene.

This chain joins TRBV4-1 and TRBJ1-1; TRBD1 matches 10 bases. The V segment lost 1 base and the J segment 1 base; nucleotides outside the gene matches: 18. This CDR3 spans 21 amino acids. Germline V lookup: CDR1 MGHRA, CDR2 YSYEKL. This chain's CDR3 is CASSQGRPLGWDRGRNTEAFF. The CDR3, as DNA: TGCGCCAGCAGCCAAGGGAGACCCCTGGGATGGGACAGGGGAAGGAACACTGAAGCTTTCTTT.

The chain uses TRBV5-8 and TRBJ1-1; possible D gene TRBD1, 5 bases. The CDR3 length is 14 residues. Per germline, CDR1 SGHTS and CDR2 YDEGEE. V was clipped by 2 bases and J by 6 bases, with 14 bases between them. The CDR3 here is CASSLLGAVAEAFF. The CDR3 region has the DNA TGTGCCAGCAGCTTATTAGGGGCAGTAGCTGAAGCTTTCTTT.

Notes on this clone: A much larger clone differs from this one at a single base, so this may be a read error. The rearrangement joins TRBV10-3 to TRBJ2-3, with 9 bases that match TRBD2. Looked up from germline, CDR1 is ENHRY and CDR2 is SYGVKD. The CDR3 contains 14 residues. The V gene end was trimmed by 4 bases and the J gene end by 1 base; junction bases not matched to a gene: 0. The CDR3 spells CAISASGGTDTQYF. In DNA form, the CDR3 reads TGTGCCATCAGTGCTAGCGGGGGCACAGATACGCAGTATTTT.

The gene calls are TRBV15 and TRBJ2-7; maybe TRBD2 (6 bases). CDR1 is LNHNV and CDR2 is YYDKDF in the germline V gene (reference sequence). This CDR3 is 14 amino acids long. V lost 0 bases, J lost 6 bases, and 12 bases lay in between. CDR3 amino acids: CATSREGEAREQYF. In DNA, the CDR3 is TGTGCCACCAGCAGAGAGGGGGAGGCGCGCGAGCAGTACTTC.